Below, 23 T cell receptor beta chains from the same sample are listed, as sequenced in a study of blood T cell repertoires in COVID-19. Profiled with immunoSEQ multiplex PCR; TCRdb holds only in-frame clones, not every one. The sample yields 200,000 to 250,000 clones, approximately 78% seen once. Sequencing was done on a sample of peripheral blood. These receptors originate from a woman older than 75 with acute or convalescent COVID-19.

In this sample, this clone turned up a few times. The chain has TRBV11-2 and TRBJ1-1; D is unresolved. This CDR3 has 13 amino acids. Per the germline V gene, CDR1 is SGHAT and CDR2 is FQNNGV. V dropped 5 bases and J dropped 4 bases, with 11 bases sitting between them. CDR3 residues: CASSMEAGTEAFF. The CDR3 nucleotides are TGTGCCAGCAGCATGGAGGCGGGCACTGAAGCTTTCTTT.

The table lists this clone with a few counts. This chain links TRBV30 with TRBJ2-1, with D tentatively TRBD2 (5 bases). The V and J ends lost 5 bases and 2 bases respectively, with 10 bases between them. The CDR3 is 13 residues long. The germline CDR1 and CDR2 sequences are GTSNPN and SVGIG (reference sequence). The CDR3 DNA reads TGTGCCTGGGAAGAGGGAACCTACAATGAGCAGTTCTTC. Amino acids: CAWEEGTYNEQFF. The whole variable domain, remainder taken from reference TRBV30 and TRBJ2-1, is SQTIHQWPATLVQPVGSPLSLECTVEGTSNPNLYWYRQAAGRGLQLLFYSVGIGQISSEVPQNLSASRPQDRQFILSSKKLLLSDSGFYLCAWEEGTYNEQFFGPGTRLTVL.

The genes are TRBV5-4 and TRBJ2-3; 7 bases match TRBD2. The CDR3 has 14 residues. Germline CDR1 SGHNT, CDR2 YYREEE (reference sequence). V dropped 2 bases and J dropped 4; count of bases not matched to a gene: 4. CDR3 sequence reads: CASSLPGGADTQYF. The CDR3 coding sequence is TGTGCCAGCAGCTTACCTGGGGGGGCAGATACGCAGTATTTT. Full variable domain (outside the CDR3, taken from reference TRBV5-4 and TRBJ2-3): ETGVTQSPTHLIKTRGQQVTLRCSSQSGHNTVSWYQQALGQGPQFIFQYYREEENGRGNFPPRFSGLQFPNYSSELNVNALELDDSALYLCASSLPGGADTQYFGPGTRLTVL.

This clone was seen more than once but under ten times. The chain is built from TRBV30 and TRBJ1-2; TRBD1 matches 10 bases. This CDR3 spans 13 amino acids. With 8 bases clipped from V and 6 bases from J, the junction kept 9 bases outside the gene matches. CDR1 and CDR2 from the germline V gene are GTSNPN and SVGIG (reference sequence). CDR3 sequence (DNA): TGTGCCCAAGGGACAGGGGAGGGCCATGGCTACACCTTC. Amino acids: CAQGTGEGHGYTF.

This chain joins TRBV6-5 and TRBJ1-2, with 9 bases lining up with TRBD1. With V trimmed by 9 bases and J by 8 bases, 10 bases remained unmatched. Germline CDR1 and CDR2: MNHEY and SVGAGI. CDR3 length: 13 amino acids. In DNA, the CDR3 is TGTGCCAGTTCAATACAGGGGGCGGACGGCTACACCTTC. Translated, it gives CASSIQGADGYTF.

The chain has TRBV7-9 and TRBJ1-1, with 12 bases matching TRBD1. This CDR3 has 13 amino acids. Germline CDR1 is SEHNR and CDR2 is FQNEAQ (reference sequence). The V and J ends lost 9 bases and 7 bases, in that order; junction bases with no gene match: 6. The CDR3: CASEGQGAVEAFF. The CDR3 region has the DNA TGTGCCAGTGAGGGACAGGGGGCGGTTGAAGCTTTCTTT. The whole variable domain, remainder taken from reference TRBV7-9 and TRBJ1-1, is DTGVSQNPRHKITKRGQNVTFRCDPISEHNRLYWYRQTLGQGPEFLTYFQNEAQLEKSRLLSDRFSAERPKGSFSTLEIQRTEQGDSAMYLCASEGQGAVEAFFGQGTRLTVV.

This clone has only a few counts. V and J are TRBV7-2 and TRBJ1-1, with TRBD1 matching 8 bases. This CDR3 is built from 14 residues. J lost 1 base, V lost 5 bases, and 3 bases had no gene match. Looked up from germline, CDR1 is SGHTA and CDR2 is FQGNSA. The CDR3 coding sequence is TGTGCCAGCAGCAGGGGGACAGGGAACACTGAAGCTTTCTTT. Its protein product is CASSRGTGNTEAFF.

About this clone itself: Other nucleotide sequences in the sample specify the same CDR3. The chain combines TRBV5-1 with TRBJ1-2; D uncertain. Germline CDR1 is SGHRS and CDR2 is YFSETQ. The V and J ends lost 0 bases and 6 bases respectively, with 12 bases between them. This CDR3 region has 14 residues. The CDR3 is CASSLDRGRDGYTF. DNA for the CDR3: TGCGCCAGCAGCTTGGATAGAGGGAGGGATGGCTACACCTTC.

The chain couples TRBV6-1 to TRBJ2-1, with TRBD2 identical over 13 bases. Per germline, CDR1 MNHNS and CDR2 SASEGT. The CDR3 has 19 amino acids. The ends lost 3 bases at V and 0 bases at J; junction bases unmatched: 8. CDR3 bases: TGTGCCAGCAGTGACCAACTAGCGGGAGGGCCTGGCTCCTACAATGAGCAGTTCTTC. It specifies CASSDQLAGGPGSYNEQFF.

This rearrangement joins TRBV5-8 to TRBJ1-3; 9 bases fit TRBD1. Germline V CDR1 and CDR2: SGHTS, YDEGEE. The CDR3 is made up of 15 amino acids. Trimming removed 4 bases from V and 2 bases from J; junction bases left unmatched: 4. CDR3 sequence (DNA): TGTGCCAGCAGCAGGGGACAGGGTACTGGAAACACCATATATTTT. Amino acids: CASSRGQGTGNTIYF.

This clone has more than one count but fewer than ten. Here the CDR3 reads CASSFGTGGSANEKLFF. Here the CDR3 DNA reads TGTGCCAGCAGTTTCGGGACAGGGGGCTCGGCTAATGAAAAACTGTTTTTT. J is TRBJ1-4 and V is TRBV28; 12 bases fit TRBD1. The CDR3 consists of 17 residues. Germline V CDR1 and CDR2: MDHEN, SYDVKM. V lost 3 bases, J lost 3 bases, and 5 bases stayed unmatched.

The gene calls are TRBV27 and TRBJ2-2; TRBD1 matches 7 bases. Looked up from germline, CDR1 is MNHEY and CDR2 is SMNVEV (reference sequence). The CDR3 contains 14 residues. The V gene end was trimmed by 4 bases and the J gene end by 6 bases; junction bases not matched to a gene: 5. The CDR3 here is CASSSNRGPGELFF. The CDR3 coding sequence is TGTGCCAGCAGTTCGAACAGGGGCCCCGGGGAGCTGTTTTTT.

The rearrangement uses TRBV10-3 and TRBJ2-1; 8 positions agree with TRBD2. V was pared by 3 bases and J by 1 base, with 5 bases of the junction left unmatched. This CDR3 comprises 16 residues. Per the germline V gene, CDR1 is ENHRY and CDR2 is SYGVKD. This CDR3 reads CAISDSAGGSYNEQFF. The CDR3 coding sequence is TGTGCCATCAGTGATTCGGCGGGGGGTTCCTACAATGAGCAGTTCTTC.

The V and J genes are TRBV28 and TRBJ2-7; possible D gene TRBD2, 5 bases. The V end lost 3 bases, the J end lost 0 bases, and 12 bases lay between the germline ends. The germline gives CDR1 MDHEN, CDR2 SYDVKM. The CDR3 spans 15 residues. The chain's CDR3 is CASSLGAANSYEQYF. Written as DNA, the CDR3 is TGTGCCAGCAGTTTGGGAGCAGCTAACTCCTACGAGCAGTACTTC.

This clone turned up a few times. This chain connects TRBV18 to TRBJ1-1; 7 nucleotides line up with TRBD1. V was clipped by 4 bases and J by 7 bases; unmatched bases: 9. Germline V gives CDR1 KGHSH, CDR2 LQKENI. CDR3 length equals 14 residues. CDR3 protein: CASSRMTGSGEAFF. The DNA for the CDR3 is TGTGCCAGCTCACGAATGACAGGGAGCGGTGAAGCTTTCTTT.

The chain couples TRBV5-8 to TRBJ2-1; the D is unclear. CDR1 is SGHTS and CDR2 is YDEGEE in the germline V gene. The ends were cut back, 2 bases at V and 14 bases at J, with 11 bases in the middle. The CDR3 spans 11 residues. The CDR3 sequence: CASSLQPVEFF. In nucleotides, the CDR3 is TGTGCCAGCAGCTTACAGCCGGTGGAGTTCTTC. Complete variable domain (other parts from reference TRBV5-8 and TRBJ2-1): EAGVTQSPTHLIKTRGQQATLRCSPISGHTSVYWYQQALGLGLQFLLWYDEGEERNRGNFPPRFSGRQFPNYSSELNVNALELEDSALYLCASSLQPVEFFGPGTRLTVL.

The CDR3 bases are TGCAGCGTTCTAAGCCCCCAAAATGAGCAGTTCTTC. Amino acid sequence: CSVLSPQNEQFF. V gene TRBV29-1 combines with J gene TRBJ2-1, with unresolved D. The CDR3 contains 12 residues. Germline V gives CDR1 SQVTM, CDR2 ANQGSEA. Trimming stripped 5 bases from V and 7 bases from J, with 12 bases between.

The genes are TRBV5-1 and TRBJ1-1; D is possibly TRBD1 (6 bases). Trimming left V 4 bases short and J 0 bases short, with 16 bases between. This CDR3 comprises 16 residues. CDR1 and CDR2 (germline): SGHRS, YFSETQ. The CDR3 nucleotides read TGCGCCAGCAGCCCGGAGACAGGAACCCTGAACACTGAAGCTTTCTTT. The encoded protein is CASSPETGTLNTEAFF.

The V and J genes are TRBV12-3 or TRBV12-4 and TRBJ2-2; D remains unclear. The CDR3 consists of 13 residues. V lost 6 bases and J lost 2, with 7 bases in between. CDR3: CASSLSNTGELFF. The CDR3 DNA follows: TGTGCCAGCAGCCTCAGTAACACCGGGGAGCTGTTTTTT.

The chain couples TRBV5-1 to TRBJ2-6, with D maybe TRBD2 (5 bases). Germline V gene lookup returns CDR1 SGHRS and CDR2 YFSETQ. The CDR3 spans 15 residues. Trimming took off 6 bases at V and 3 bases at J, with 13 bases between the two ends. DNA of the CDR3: TGCGCCAGCAATAAAGTAGCGAATGGGGCCAACGTCCTGACTTTC. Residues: CASNKVANGANVLTF.

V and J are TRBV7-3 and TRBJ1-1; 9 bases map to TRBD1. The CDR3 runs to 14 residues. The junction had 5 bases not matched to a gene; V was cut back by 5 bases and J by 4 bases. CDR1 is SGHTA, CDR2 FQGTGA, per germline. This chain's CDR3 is CASSPGTGLTEAFF. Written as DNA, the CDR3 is TGTGCCAGCAGCCCCGGGACAGGGCTCACTGAAGCTTTCTTT.

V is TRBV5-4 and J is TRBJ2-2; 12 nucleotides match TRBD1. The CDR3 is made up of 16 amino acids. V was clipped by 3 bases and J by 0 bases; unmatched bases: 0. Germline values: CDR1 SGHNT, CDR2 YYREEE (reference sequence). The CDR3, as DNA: TGTGCCAGCAGCTGGGACAGGGGGCCGAACACCGGGGAGCTGTTTTTT. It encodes CASSWDRGPNTGELFF.

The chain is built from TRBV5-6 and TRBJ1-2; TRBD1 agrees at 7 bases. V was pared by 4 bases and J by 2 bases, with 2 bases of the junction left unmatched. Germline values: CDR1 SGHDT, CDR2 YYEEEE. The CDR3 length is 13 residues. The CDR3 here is CASSPGQNYGYTF. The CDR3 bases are TGTGCCAGCAGCCCGGGACAGAACTATGGCTACACCTTC.